What follows are 13 T cell receptor beta chains derived from one specimen sequenced in a study of T cell changes during pregnancy in multiple sclerosis. TCRdb's copy holds only in-frame clones and misses some; the assay was immunoSEQ multiplex PCR. This table holds around 62,000 clones, just over 90% found once. The specimen was CD8+ T cells from peripheral blood mononuclear cells, collected in the second trimester of pregnancy. The receptor set was obtained from a female donor with multiple sclerosis, enrolled in a pregnancy study.

This chain joins TRBV6-1 and TRBJ2-1, with 10 bases identical to TRBD2. The trim removed 7 bases at V and 1 base at J, leaving 4 bases unmatched. The CDR3 is 15 amino acids. Per germline, CDR1 MNHNS and CDR2 SASEGT. CDR3 region: CASTWTSGSYNEQFF. For the CDR3, the DNA is TGTGCCAGCACCTGGACTAGCGGTTCCTACAATGAGCAGTTCTTC.

The chain recombines TRBV19 with TRBJ1-2, with TRBD1 matching over 8 bases. With V trimmed by 5 bases and J by 4 bases, 6 bases remained unmatched. The CDR3 contains 14 residues. The germline V gene has CDR1 LNHDA and CDR2 SQIVND (reference sequence). CDR3 DNA sequence: TGTGCCAGTAGTGAATCAGGGGGCGGCTATGGCTACACCTTC. Translating it yields CASSESGGGYGYTF.

This chain links TRBV2 with TRBJ2-1; 8 bases align to TRBD1. Germline V gene data show CDR1 as SNHLY and CDR2 as FYNNEI. The CDR3 extends over 17 amino acids. Trimming at V came to 1 base and at J to 4 bases, leaving 9 bases not matched to a gene. CDR3 bases: TGTGCCAGCAGTGAAGACCTTCAGGGGGCGTTTTACAATGAGCAGTTCTTC. This sequence encodes CASSEDLQGAFYNEQFF.

J is TRBJ2-5 and V is TRBV7-9; 8 bases fit TRBD1. Per the germline V gene, CDR1 is SEHNR and CDR2 is FQNEAQ (reference sequence). The trim removed 1 base at V and 0 bases at J, leaving 13 bases unmatched. The CDR3 contains 19 residues. CDR3 region: CASSLEGPRTGPYQETQYF. The CDR3 nucleotides are TGTGCCAGCAGCTTAGAGGGCCCCCGGACAGGGCCCTACCAAGAGACCCAGTACTTC.

The chain's CDR3 is CASSSTSDRNYNEQFF. The DNA for the CDR3 is TGTGCCAGCAGCTCGACGTCCGACAGAAACTACAATGAGCAGTTCTTC. V usage is TRBV7-3 and J usage is TRBJ2-1, with a weak D call TRBD1 (5 bases). Germline CDR1 reads SGHTA; CDR2 reads FQGTGA. The V end was cut by 4 bases, the J end by 3 bases, with 16 bases between. CDR3 length: 16 amino acids. The complete variable domain, with remaining parts taken from reference TRBV7-3 and TRBJ2-1, reads GAGVSQTPSNKVTEKGKYVELRCDPISGHTALYWYRQSLGQGPEFLIYFQGTGAADDSGLPNDRFFAVRPEGSVSTLKIQRTERGDSAVYLCASSSTSDRNYNEQFFGPGTRLTVL.

The chain is built from TRBV4-1 and TRBJ2-7, with unresolved D. The CDR3 is 14 amino acids. Germline-derived CDR1 and CDR2 are MGHRA and YSYEKL. V was trimmed by 0 bases and J by 4 bases, leaving 10 bases between them. DNA for the CDR3: TGCGCCAGCAGCCAAGATCAGGCCGTTTACGAGCAGTACTTC. The encoded protein is CASSQDQAVYEQYF.

CDR3 coding DNA: TGTGCCAGCAGCTTAGCGAACAGGGTAATAGGTGAAAAACTGTTTTTT. Its protein product is CASSLANRVIGEKLFF. The genes are TRBV7-8 and TRBJ1-4; TRBD1 is a possible D gene (6 bases). CDR1 SGHVS and CDR2 FQNEAQ come from the germline V gene. The CDR3 totals 16 residues. Trimming removed 0 bases at V and 7 bases at J, with 15 bases between.

V usage is TRBV11-2 and J usage is TRBJ1-6; the D gene is possibly TRBD1 (5 bases). Trimming removed 1 base at V and 7 bases at J, with 20 bases between. Looked up from germline, CDR1 is SGHAT and CDR2 is FQNNGV. The CDR3 totals 18 residues. The chain's CDR3 is CASSLGPTAGDQNSPLHF. The DNA for the CDR3 is TGTGCCAGCAGCTTAGGACCGACAGCGGGAGACCAAAATTCACCCCTCCACTTT.

The chain has TRBV4-1 and TRBJ2-2; D ambiguous. The germline CDR1 and CDR2 sequences are MGHRA and YSYEKL. The CDR3 extends over 13 amino acids. Trimming cost V 1 base and J 6 bases, with 6 bases left between them. The CDR3 spells CASSQVRSGELFF. CDR3 DNA sequence: TGCGCCAGCAGCCAAGTGCGGTCCGGGGAGCTGTTTTTT.

The CDR3 sequence is CASSRTGFDQPQHF. The CDR3 bases are TGTGCCAGCAGCAGGACAGGGTTCGATCAGCCCCAGCATTTT. The J gene is TRBJ1-5, the V gene TRBV27; TRBD1 aligns across 8 bases. This CDR3 comprises 14 residues. Unmatched junction bases numbered 6, after V lost 6 bases and J lost 5 bases. Germline loops: CDR1 MNHEY, CDR2 SMNVEV (reference sequence).

The genes are TRBV15 and TRBJ1-3; D unresolved. Germline CDR1 reads LNHNV; CDR2 reads YYDKDF (reference sequence). The CDR3 length is 14 residues. V lost 5 bases and J lost 0, with 8 bases in between. The DNA of the CDR3 is TGTGCCACCAGCTGGGGAGGCTCTGGAAACACCATATATTTT. Translated, it gives CATSWGGSGNTIYF. Filled out from reference TRBV15 and TRBJ1-3, the complete variable domain reads DAMVIQNPRYQVTQFGKPVTLSCSQTLNHNVMYWYQQKSSQAPKLLFHYYDKDFNNEADTPDNFQSRRPNTSFCFLDIRSPGLGDTAMYLCATSWGGSGNTIYFGEGSWLTVV.

The chain links TRBV7-9 to TRBJ1-3; no clear D. Trimming removed 2 bases from V and 7 bases from J, with 9 bases in between. Per the germline V gene, CDR1 is SEHNR and CDR2 is FQNEAQ (reference sequence). This CDR3 is 13 amino acids long. The CDR3 DNA follows: TGTGCCAGCAGCTTACTGGTTGGCAACACCATATATTTT. It specifies CASSLLVGNTIYF. Looking up the rest from reference TRBV7-9 and TRBJ1-3 gives the full variable domain: DTGVSQNPRHKITKRGQNVTFRCDPISEHNRLYWYRQTLGQGPEFLTYFQNEAQLEKSRLLSDRFSAERPKGSFSTLEIQRTEQGDSAMYLCASSLLVGNTIYFGEGSWLTVV.

This chain uses TRBV30 with TRBJ2-2; 9 nucleotides match TRBD2. Germline V CDR1 and CDR2: GTSNPN, SVGIG (reference sequence). The V and J ends lost 5 bases and 6 bases, in that order; junction bases with no gene match: 16. CDR3 length: 17 amino acids. The CDR3 DNA reads as TGTGCCTGGGATAAAGGGCGGGAGGGCCTATCGGCCGGGGAGCTGTTTTTT. Translation gives CAWDKGREGLSAGELFF.